This is a list of T cell receptor beta chains from one sample in a study of T cell repertoires in cytomegalovirus infection. TCRdb used MiXCR to reprocess the reads, holding one entry per CDR3 protein. Of approximately 500,000 distinct CDR3 sequences listed, roughly a third were seen once; the top ten hold roughly 15%. No antigen has been assigned to these receptors. The material sequenced was cultured PBMCs, taken from culture after CMV antigen stimulation. The receptors here all came from a human donor in good health (CMV status not recorded). Some clones in this sample may be carry-over from other donors' samples. CDR3s include the opening cysteine and the closing phenylalanine or tryptophan. A D gene is named only where the DNA matches it firmly. Clone size is given for some rows only: seen once, a few or many times, or a class if the clone is expanded.

j_call: TRBJ1-5; v_call: TRBV10-3; clone_size: few; d_call: TRBD1; cdr3_nt: TGTGCCATCAGTGATTGGTCTGGGACAGGGGAAGGAAATCAGCCCCAGCATTTT; cdr3_aa: CAISDWSGTGEGNQPQHF
j_call: TRBJ2-2; v_call: TRBV5-4; clone_size: NA; d_call: NA; cdr3_nt: TGTGCCAGCAGCTTGGAAGCAGGGAGTAACACCGGGGAGCTGTTTTTT; cdr3_aa: CASSLEAGSNTGELFF
j_call: TRBJ2-7; v_call: TRBV7-3; clone_size: NA; d_call: TRBD1; cdr3_nt: TGTGCCAGCAGCTTAGCGACAGGGACCGAGCAGTACTTC; cdr3_aa: CASSLATGTEQYF
j_call: TRBJ2-1; v_call: TRBV7-9; clone_size: many; d_call: NA; cdr3_nt: TGTGCCAGCAGCTTTAAGACAGGTTTGGAACGCAATGAGCAGTTCTTC; cdr3_aa: CASSFKTGLERNEQFF
j_call: TRBJ1-1; v_call: TRBV29-1; clone_size: NA; d_call: NA; cdr3_nt: TGCAGCCCTGCGAAGGGACCAGGGGTCACTGAAGCTTTCTTT; cdr3_aa: CSPAKGPGVTEAFF
j_call: TRBJ2-5; v_call: TRBV7-9; clone_size: NA; d_call: TRBD1; cdr3_nt: TGTGCCAGCAGCTTAGCCCTGGACAGGGGAGAAGAGACCCAGTACTTC; cdr3_aa: CASSLALDRGEETQYF
j_call: TRBJ2-5; v_call: TRBV7-9; clone_size: few; d_call: TRBD1; cdr3_nt: TGTGCCAGCAGCCAAGCGAGGACAGGGCGTTTGAAGACCCAGTACTTC; cdr3_aa: CASSQARTGRLKTQYF
j_call: TRBJ1-1; v_call: TRBV27; clone_size: NA; d_call: NA; cdr3_nt: TGTGCCAGCAGCCCTTTTACTCTGTCTATGAACACTGAAGCTTTCTTT; cdr3_aa: CASSPFTLSMNTEAFF
j_call: TRBJ2-3; v_call: TRBV12-3/TRBV12-4; clone_size: NA; d_call: TRBD2; cdr3_nt: TGTGCCAGCAGTTTCCGAGCTAGCGGGGGAGATACGCAGTATTTT; cdr3_aa: CASSFRASGGDTQYF
j_call: TRBJ1-5; v_call: TRBV12-3/TRBV12-4; clone_size: NA; d_call: TRBD1; cdr3_nt: TGTGCCAGCAGCCTCAGACAGGGGGGCTTCAATCAGCCCCAGCATTTT; cdr3_aa: CASSLRQGGFNQPQHF
j_call: TRBJ1-2; v_call: TRBV12-3/TRBV12-4; clone_size: NA; d_call: TRBD1; cdr3_nt: TGTGCCAGCAGGGTACAGGGGGCGAACTATGGCTACACCTTC; cdr3_aa: CASRVQGANYGYTF
j_call: TRBJ1-5; v_call: TRBV5-6; clone_size: NA; d_call: NA; cdr3_nt: TGTGCCAGCAGCTTTGGCTCTAAGCAGCCCCAGCATTTT; cdr3_aa: CASSFGSKQPQHF
j_call: TRBJ1-5; v_call: TRBV12-3/TRBV12-4; clone_size: few; d_call: NA; cdr3_nt: TGTGCCAGCAGCAAACTCTCACAGCCCCAGCATTTT; cdr3_aa: CASSKLSQPQHF
j_call: TRBJ1-1; v_call: TRBV10-3; clone_size: NA; d_call: NA; cdr3_nt: TGTGCCATCAGTGATCACAGCGCAAACACTGAAGCTTTCTTT; cdr3_aa: CAISDHSANTEAFF
j_call: TRBJ2-5; v_call: TRBV11-3; clone_size: few; d_call: TRBD2; cdr3_nt: TGTGCCAGCAGCCACGGACTAGCGGGAGCCCAAGAGACCCAGTACTTC; cdr3_aa: CASSHGLAGAQETQYF
j_call: TRBJ2-1; v_call: TRBV7-6; clone_size: few; d_call: NA; cdr3_nt: TGTGCCAGCAGCTTATCTAGTTTCCACAATGAGCAGTTCTTC; cdr3_aa: CASSLSSFHNEQFF
j_call: TRBJ2-1; v_call: TRBV4-3; clone_size: few; d_call: NA; cdr3_nt: TGCGCCAGCAGCCACTACGGCGATGAGCAGTTCTTC; cdr3_aa: CASSHYGDEQFF